A selection of T cell receptor beta chains follows, all from one sample in a study of blood T cell repertoires in COVID-19. Using immunoSEQ multiplex PCR, the repertoire was profiled, and TCRdb retains in-frame clones only, with some absent. The sample lists about 160,000 clones; 70% to 90% were seen once. The sequencing input was peripheral blood. Receptors originate from a man aged 55 to 69 with COVID-19, enrolled during active disease. Each CDR3 is given with its conserved first and last residue. Fields, in order: V gene, J gene, D gene, clone size, CDR3 protein, CDR3 DNA. D genes are given only for firm matches. Some rows mark clone size as missing; the rest say once, few, many or name a class of expanded clone.

V: TRBV7-8; J: TRBJ2-7; D: .; size: .; CDR3: CASSTRQATYEQYF; DNA: TGTGCCAGCAGCACTAGACAGGCCACCTACGAGCAGTACTTC
V: TRBV6-2/TRBV6-3; J: TRBJ1-4; D: TRBD1; size: few; CDR3: CASSDQRDRLEKLFF; DNA: TGTGCCAGCAGTGACCAACGGGACAGGTTGGAAAAACTGTTTTTT
V: TRBV27; J: TRBJ1-1; D: TRBD1; size: few; CDR3: CASSGLTGRTEAFF; DNA: TGTGCCAGCAGCGGTCTGACAGGGAGAACTGAAGCTTTCTTT
V: TRBV19; J: TRBJ1-3; D: TRBD1; size: once; CDR3: CASSKGTGTSGNTIYF; DNA: TGTGCCAGTAGTAAGGGGACAGGGACCTCTGGAAACACCATATATTTT
V: TRBV3-1/TRBV3-2; J: TRBJ2-3; D: .; size: once; CDR3: CASSQGGSTDTQYF; DNA: TGTGCCAGCAGCCAAGGGGGCAGCACAGATACGCAGTATTTT
V: TRBV3-1/TRBV3-2; J: TRBJ1-3; D: .; size: .; CDR3: CASSTRQGNTIYF; DNA: TGTGCCAGCAGCACCCGACAGGGAAACACCATATATTTT
V: TRBV19; J: TRBJ2-7; D: TRBD2; size: .; CDR3: CASTPSGTSNYEQYF; DNA: TGTGCCAGTACCCCATCCGGGACTAGCAACTACGAGCAGTACTTC
V: TRBV7-9; J: TRBJ1-3; D: TRBD1; size: .; CDR3: CASSSGTGNTNTIYF; DNA: TGTGCCAGCAGTTCCGGGACAGGGAATACAAACACCATATATTTT
V: TRBV5-5; J: TRBJ2-1; D: TRBD2; size: .; CDR3: CASSLGGGRVYNEQFF; DNA: TGTGCCAGCAGCTTGGGGGGCGGGAGGGTCTACAATGAGCAGTTCTTC
V: TRBV14; J: TRBJ1-1; D: .; size: .; CDR3: CASSPTGITEAFF; DNA: TGTGCCAGCAGTCCAACAGGGATCACTGAAGCTTTCTTT
V: TRBV7-2; J: TRBJ1-5; D: .; size: .; CDR3: CASSYDDLSNQPQHF; DNA: TGTGCCAGCAGCTACGACGACTTGAGCAATCAGCCCCAGCATTTT
V: TRBV19; J: TRBJ2-5; D: .; size: once; CDR3: CASSMLPTQRQETQYF; DNA: TGTGCCAGTAGTATGCTCCCAACCCAAAGACAGGAGACCCAGTACTTC
V: TRBV28; J: TRBJ2-2; D: .; size: .; CDR3: CASSLLGVGNTGELFF; DNA: TGTGCCAGCAGTTTACTGGGAGTCGGGAACACCGGGGAGCTGTTTTTT
V: TRBV3-1/TRBV3-2; J: TRBJ1-6; D: .; size: .; CDR3: CASSRLFPISTHNSPLHF; DNA: TGTGCCAGCAGCAGACTGTTTCCCATTTCTACACATAATTCACCCCTCCACTTT
V: TRBV7-7; J: TRBJ2-5; D: .; size: .; CDR3: CASSLRGQETQYF; DNA: TGTGCTAGCAGCTTACGCGGCCAAGAGACCCAGTACTTC
V: TRBV29-1; J: TRBJ2-2; D: .; size: .; CDR3: CSVGKGQGSGELFF; DNA: TGCAGCGTTGGTAAGGGACAAGGTTCCGGGGAGCTGTTTTTT